The 18 T cell receptor beta chains reported below all come from one sample, sequenced in a study of cytomegalovirus exposure and HLA in healthy donors (dated 2017 in TCRdb). Receptor libraries were prepared by the immunoSEQ multiplex PCR assay. For the multiplex PCR, a mixture combining 60 forward primers for TCR Vbeta segments and 13 reverse primers for TCR Jbeta segments was used. TCRdb took this table from immuneACCESS and kept in-frame rearrangements with V and J called. Such tables lack part of the clones; where checked against another copy, unresolved V genes explain under half of the gap, and the rest is unexplained. The sample has roughly 120,000 clones on record, roughly 71% of them singletons. The ten biggest clones cover about 5.5% of the sample. The sequencing input was PBMCs. The receptors derive from a woman in her 70s in good health and CMV-seropositive.

The chain carries TRBV29-1 and TRBJ2-3; TRBD2 aligns across 7 bases. The trim removed 7 bases at V and 2 bases at J, leaving 3 bases unmatched. This CDR3 comprises 12 residues. Germline V gene lookup returns CDR1 SQVTM and CDR2 ANQGSEA. The CDR3: CSAGLVTDTQYF. CDR3 nucleotide sequence: TGCAGCGCCGGACTAGTCACAGATACGCAGTATTTT.

Only a few counts were recorded for this clone. The genes are TRBV6-5 and TRBJ2-3, with D unclear. This CDR3 comprises 14 residues. Germline lookup yields CDR1 MNHEY and CDR2 SVGAGI. Trimming pared 0 bases from V and 5 bases from J, leaving 9 bases between. CDR3 DNA: TGTGCCAGCAGTTACTCTGTCCCCGGAGATACGCAGTATTTT. Translation gives CASSYSVPGDTQYF.

The chain recombines TRBV4-3 with TRBJ1-4; weak D call: TRBD1 (6 bases). V lost 2 bases and J lost 1, with 17 bases in between. The CDR3 has 18 residues. Germline V gives CDR1 LGHNA, CDR2 YSLEER. In DNA form, the CDR3 reads TGCGCCAGCAGCCAAACCCTTCCCTGGGGGCTAACTAATGAAAAACTGTTTTTT. Protein: CASSQTLPWGLTNEKLFF.

The chain uses TRBV19 and TRBJ1-1; D possibly corresponds to TRBD1 (5 bases). The CDR3 spans 13 residues. Germline CDR1 and CDR2: LNHDA and SQIVND (reference sequence). Trimming took 7 bases from V and 0 from J, leaving 9 bases between them. In nucleotides, the CDR3 is TGTGCCAGTACGGGCAGGGTGAACACTGAAGCTTTCTTT. It codes for CASTGRVNTEAFF.

This clone was seen only a few times. The V gene is TRBV19, the J gene TRBJ1-2, with 9 bases that match TRBD1. The trim removed 7 bases at V and 6 bases at J, leaving 6 bases unmatched. Germline V gives CDR1 LNHDA, CDR2 SQIVND (reference sequence). The CDR3 runs 13 residues. CDR3 coding DNA: TGTGCCAGTACTGACAGGGGGATTGATGGCTACACCTTC. This gives the protein CASTDRGIDGYTF.

This chain joins TRBV6-5 and TRBJ1-3; the D gene is possibly TRBD1 (5 bases). Germline V CDR1 and CDR2: MNHEY, SVGAGI. V lost 2 bases and J 4 bases, leaving 15 bases between the germline ends. The CDR3 consists of 16 residues. The CDR3: CASSYGRGVEGNTIYF. In DNA, the CDR3 is TGTGCCAGCAGTTACGGTCGGGGGGTGGAAGGAAACACCATATATTTT.

The chain carries TRBV28 and TRBJ2-2; a weak D match, TRBD2 (7 bases). Trimming removed 4 bases at V and 0 bases at J, with 12 bases between. This CDR3 contains 16 residues. CDR1 and CDR2 from the germline V gene are MDHEN and SYDVKM. The CDR3 region is CASSYRGGANTGELFF. CDR3 nucleotides: TGTGCCAGCAGTTACCGCGGGGGCGCGAACACCGGGGAGCTGTTTTTT.

This clone is a singleton in its sample. The chain combines TRBV19 with TRBJ1-6; 8 bases match TRBD1. The CDR3 loop spans 13 amino acids. CDR1 is LNHDA and CDR2 is SQIVND in the germline V gene (reference sequence). Trimming took 8 bases from V and 6 from J; bases not matched to a gene: 3. CDR3 in amino acids: CASGDRGNSPLHF. The CDR3 DNA reads TGTGCCAGTGGAGACAGGGGTAATTCACCCCTCCACTTT.

V gene TRBV20-1 combines with J gene TRBJ2-7; a possible D gene is TRBD1 (5 bases). From germline, CDR1 is DFQATT and CDR2 SNEGSKA (reference sequence). Trimming cost V 5 bases and J 6 bases, with 8 bases left between them. This CDR3 comprises 10 residues. CDR3 protein: CSAGRVEQYF. CDR3 nucleotides: TGCAGTGCTGGCAGGGTCGAGCAGTACTTC.

V usage is TRBV5-1 and J usage is TRBJ2-1; D may be TRBD1 (7 bases). The CDR3 has 16 amino acids. Germline-derived CDR1 and CDR2 are SGHRS and YFSETQ. Trimming took off 2 bases at V and 9 bases at J, with 21 bases between the two ends. The CDR3 nucleotides read TGCGCCAGCAGCTTATCTGGAGGGGGCGGGTGGAGTGAGCAGTTCTTC. Translating it yields CASSLSGGGGWSEQFF.

This rearrangement joins TRBV20-1 to TRBJ1-1, with unresolved D. V shed 6 bases and J shed 1 base, with 6 bases lying between them. The CDR3 runs to 11 residues. CDR1 and CDR2 (germline): DFQATT, SNEGSKA (reference sequence). CDR3 nucleotide sequence: TGCAGTGCGGCGGGGAACACTGAAGCTTTCTTT. Translating gives CSAAGNTEAFF.

This clone was counted only a few times. This chain connects TRBV6-1 to TRBJ1-6; D gene uncertain. Germline loops: CDR1 MNHNS, CDR2 SASEGT. Trimming removed 6 bases from V and 7 bases from J, with 13 bases in between. The CDR3 is 14 residues long. The CDR3 protein is CASRDSRSNSPLHF. The CDR3, as DNA: TGTGCCAGCAGGGACTCCAGAAGCAATTCACCCCTCCACTTT.

This clone was seen a handful of times. V gene TRBV4-1 combines with J gene TRBJ1-4; tentatively, D is TRBD1 (6 bases). CDR3 length: 15 residues. Trimming left V 7 bases short and J 0 bases short, with 12 bases between. Looked up from germline, CDR1 is MGHRA and CDR2 is YSYEKL. The CDR3 DNA reads TGCGCCAGCAAAAAGGGGGATGCAACTAATGAAAAACTGTTTTTT. Encoded protein: CASKKGDATNEKLFF.

There are a few counts of this clone. The chain carries TRBV7-8 and TRBJ2-1, with 12 bases identical to TRBD2. Looked up from germline, CDR1 is SGHVS and CDR2 is FQNEAQ. The length of the CDR3 is 16 residues. The junction had 7 bases not matched to a gene; V was cut back by 5 bases and J by 5 bases. The DNA for the CDR3 is TGTGCCAGCAGCGCTACTAGCGGGGGGCCCCACAATGAGCAGTTCTTC. Residues: CASSATSGGPHNEQFF. The full variable domain, in which reference TRBV7-8 and TRBJ2-1 provide the parts outside the CDR3, is GAGVSQSPRYKVAKRGQDVALRCDPISGHVSLFWYQQALGQGPEFLTYFQNEAQLDKSGLPSDRFFAERPEGSVSTLKIQRTQQEDSAVYLCASSATSGGPHNEQFFGPGTRLTVL.

The chain is built from TRBV5-5 and TRBJ1-2; TRBD1 might be the D (6 bases). The ends were cut back, 0 bases at V and 4 bases at J, with 16 bases in the middle. This CDR3 is built from 16 residues. Germline CDR1 SGHKS, CDR2 YYEKEE (reference sequence). Here the CDR3 reads CASSLGVGTWVYGYTF. The CDR3 coding sequence is TGTGCCAGCAGCTTGGGGGTGGGGACATGGGTCTATGGCTACACCTTC.

The chain joins TRBV2 to TRBJ2-4; 11 bases agree with TRBD1. Germline CDR1 and CDR2: SNHLY and FYNNEI. J lost 1 base, V lost 6 bases, and 2 bases had no gene match. This CDR3 has 15 residues. This CDR3 is CASSGQGAAKNIQYF. The CDR3 DNA reads as TGTGCCAGCAGCGGACAGGGGGCGGCCAAAAACATTCAGTACTTC.

This clone was detected only a few times. J is TRBJ1-3 and V is TRBV6-1; 8 bases line up with TRBD1. Germline loops: CDR1 MNHNS, CDR2 SASEGT. V was pared by 3 bases and J by 2 bases, with 9 bases of the junction left unmatched. The CDR3 contains 17 residues. CDR3 nucleotides: TGTGCCAGCAGTGATAACCTCGGACAGGGAGCTGGAAACACCATATATTTT. It yields the protein CASSDNLGQGAGNTIYF.

The chain links TRBV7-6 to TRBJ2-3; the match to TRBD2 covers 9 bases. Germline loops: CDR1 SGHVS, CDR2 FNYEAQ. With V trimmed by 0 bases and J by 4 bases, 5 bases remained unmatched. CDR3 size: 16 residues. CDR3 DNA: TGTGCCAGCAGCTTAGCAGGTGGCGGGGGGGCAGATACGCAGTATTTT. This translates into CASSLAGGGGADTQYF.